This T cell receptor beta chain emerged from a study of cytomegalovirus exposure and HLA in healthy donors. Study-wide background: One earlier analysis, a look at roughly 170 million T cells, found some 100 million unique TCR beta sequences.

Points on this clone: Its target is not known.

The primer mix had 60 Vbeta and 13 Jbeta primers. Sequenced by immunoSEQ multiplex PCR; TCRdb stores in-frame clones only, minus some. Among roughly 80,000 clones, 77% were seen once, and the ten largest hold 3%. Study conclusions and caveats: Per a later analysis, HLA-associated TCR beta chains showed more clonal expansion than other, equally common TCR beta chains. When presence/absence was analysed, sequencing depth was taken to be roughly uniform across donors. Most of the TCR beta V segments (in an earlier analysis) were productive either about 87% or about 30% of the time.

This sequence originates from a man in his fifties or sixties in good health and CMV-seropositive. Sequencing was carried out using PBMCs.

The CDR3 is CAIGGGGRNEQFF. Here the CDR3 DNA reads TGTGCCATCGGTGGGGGGGGGCGGAATGAGCAGTTCTTC. The chain carries TRBV27 and TRBJ2-1; D might be TRBD2 (7 bases). Deletions cut 10 bases from V and 7 bases from J, with 17 bases between. There are 13 residues in the CDR3. CDR1 and CDR2 from the germline V gene are MNHEY and SMNVEV (reference sequence).